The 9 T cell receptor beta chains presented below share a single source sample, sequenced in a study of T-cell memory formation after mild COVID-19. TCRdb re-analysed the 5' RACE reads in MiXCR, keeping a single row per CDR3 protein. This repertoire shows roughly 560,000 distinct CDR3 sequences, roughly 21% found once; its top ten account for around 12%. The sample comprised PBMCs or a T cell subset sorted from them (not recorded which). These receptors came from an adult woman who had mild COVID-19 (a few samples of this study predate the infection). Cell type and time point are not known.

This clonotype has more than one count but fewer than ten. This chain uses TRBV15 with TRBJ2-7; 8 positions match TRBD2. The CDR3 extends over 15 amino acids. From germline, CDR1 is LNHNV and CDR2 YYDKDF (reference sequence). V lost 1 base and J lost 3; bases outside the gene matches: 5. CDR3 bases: TGTGCCACCAGCAGAGCTCTAGCGGGTGGCTACGAGCAGTACTTC. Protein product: CATSRALAGGYEQYF. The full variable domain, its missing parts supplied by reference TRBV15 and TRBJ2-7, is DAMVIQNPRYQVTQFGKPVTLSCSQTLNHNVMYWYQQKSSQAPKLLFHYYDKDFNNEADTPDNFQSRRPNTSFCFLDIRSPGLGDTAMYLCATSRALAGGYEQYFGPGTRLTVT.

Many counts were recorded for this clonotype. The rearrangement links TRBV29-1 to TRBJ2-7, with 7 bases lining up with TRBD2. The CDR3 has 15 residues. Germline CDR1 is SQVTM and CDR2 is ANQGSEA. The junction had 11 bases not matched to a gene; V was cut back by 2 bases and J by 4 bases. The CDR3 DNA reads TGCAGCGTTGAAACAGTGGAGGCGGGACTATACGAGCAGTACTTC. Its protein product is CSVETVEAGLYEQYF.

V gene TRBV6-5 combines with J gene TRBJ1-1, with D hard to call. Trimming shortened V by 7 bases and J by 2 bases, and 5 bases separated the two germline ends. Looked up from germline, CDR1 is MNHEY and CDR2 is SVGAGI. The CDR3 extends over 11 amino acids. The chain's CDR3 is CASKGNTEAFF. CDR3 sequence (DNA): TGTGCCAGCAAGGGCAACACTGAAGCTTTCTTT.

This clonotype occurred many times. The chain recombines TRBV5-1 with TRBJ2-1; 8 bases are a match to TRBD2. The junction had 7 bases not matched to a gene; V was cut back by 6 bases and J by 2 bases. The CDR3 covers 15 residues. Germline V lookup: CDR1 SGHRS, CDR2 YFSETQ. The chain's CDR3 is CASTNSGETYNEQFF. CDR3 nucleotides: TGCGCCAGCACCAATAGCGGGGAGACCTACAATGAGCAGTTCTTC.

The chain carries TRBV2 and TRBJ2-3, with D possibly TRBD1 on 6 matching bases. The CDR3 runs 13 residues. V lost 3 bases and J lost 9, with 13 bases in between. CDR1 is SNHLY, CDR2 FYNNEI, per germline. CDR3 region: CASSDGQMITQYF. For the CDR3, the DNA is TGTGCCAGCAGTGATGGACAGATGATCACGCAGTATTTT.

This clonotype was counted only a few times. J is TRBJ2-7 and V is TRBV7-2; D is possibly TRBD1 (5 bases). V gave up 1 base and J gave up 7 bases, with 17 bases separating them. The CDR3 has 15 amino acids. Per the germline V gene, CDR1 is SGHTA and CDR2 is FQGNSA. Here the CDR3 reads CASSLVGASSGEQYF. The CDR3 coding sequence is TGTGCCAGCAGCTTAGTAGGGGCGTCCTCCGGGGAGCAGTACTTC.

The CDR3 is CASSIGTGTRLGETQYF. DNA for the CDR3: TGTGCCAGCAGTATTGGGACAGGGACACGGTTGGGAGAGACCCAGTACTTC. The rearrangement joins TRBV12-3 or TRBV12-4 to TRBJ2-5, with 9 bases fitting TRBD1. The CDR3 is made up of 17 amino acids. Trimming cost V 5 bases and J 4 bases; bases outside gene matches: 14.

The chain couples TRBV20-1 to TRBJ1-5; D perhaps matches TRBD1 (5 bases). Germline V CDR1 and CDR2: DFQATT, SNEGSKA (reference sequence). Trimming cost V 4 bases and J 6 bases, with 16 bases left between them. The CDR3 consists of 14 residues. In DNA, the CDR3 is TGCAGTGCTACGGGACTCTGGGGAGGTCAGCCCCAGCATTTT. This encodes CSATGLWGGQPQHF.

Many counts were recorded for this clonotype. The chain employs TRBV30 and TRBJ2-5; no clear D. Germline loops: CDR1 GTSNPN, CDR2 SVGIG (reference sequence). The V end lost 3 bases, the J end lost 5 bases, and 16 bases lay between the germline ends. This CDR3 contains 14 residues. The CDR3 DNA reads TGTGCCTGGAGCCTTCCTAAAAATGGGGAGACCCAGTACTTC. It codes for CAWSLPKNGETQYF. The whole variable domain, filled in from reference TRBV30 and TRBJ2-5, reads SQTIHQWPATLVQPVGSPLSLECTVEGTSNPNLYWYRQAAGRGLQLLFYSVGIGQISSEVPQNLSASRPQDRQFILSSKKLLLSDSGFYLCAWSLPKNGETQYFGPGTRLLVL.